These 21 T cell receptor beta chains were sequenced from one sample in a study of blood T cell repertoires in COVID-19. The data were produced by immunoSEQ multiplex PCR, yet TCRdb's version contains in-frame clones alone and is incomplete. The table records about 160,000 clones, roughly 93% of them present only once. The sequencing sample was made of peripheral blood. Every receptor here comes from a man aged 18 to 30 with acute or convalescent COVID-19.

In the case of this clone: Relative to the germline gene, one junction end is altered; a read error may explain this. The V call is TRBV29-1, the J call TRBJ1-1, with 7 bases fitting TRBD1. The CDR3 is 14 amino acids. In germline, CDR1 is SQVTM, CDR2 ANQGSEA. The DNA for the CDR3 is TGCAGCGTAGAAGGGACAGCAAAGAACACTGAAGCTTTCTTT. Its translation is CSVEGTAKNTEAFF.

CDR3 in DNA: TGTGCCAGTAGTCTGGAGGACAGGGCGAATTCACCCCTCCACTTT. Translated, it gives CASSLEDRANSPLHF. The chain uses TRBV19 and TRBJ1-6; 8 nucleotides match TRBD1. Trimming took 5 bases from V and 7 from J; bases not matched to a gene: 7. Germline assignment: CDR1 LNHDA and CDR2 SQIVND (reference sequence). The CDR3 covers 15 residues.

The chain joins TRBV7-8 to TRBJ2-7, with D maybe TRBD1 (6 bases). This CDR3 region has 13 residues. CDR1 and CDR2 (germline): SGHVS, FQNEAQ. With 5 bases removed from V and 13 bases from J, the gap between germline ends came to 21 bases. The CDR3, as DNA: TGTGCCAGCAGCCCGCCTGGACAGCCCCGCCAATACTTC. Protein sequence: CASSPPGQPRQYF.

The chain has TRBV19 and TRBJ2-1; tentative D call: TRBD1 (6 bases). The V end lost 1 base, the J end lost 6 bases, and 13 bases lay between the germline ends. The germline V gene encodes CDR1 LNHDA and CDR2 SQIVND (reference sequence). The CDR3 is made up of 15 amino acids. This CDR3 is CASSIGQGIGNEQFF. The CDR3 DNA reads TGTGCCAGTAGTATAGGGCAGGGGATAGGCAATGAGCAGTTCTTC.

The J gene is TRBJ1-5, the V gene TRBV19; TRBD1 is a possible D gene (5 bases). CDR1 is LNHDA, CDR2 SQIVND, per germline (reference sequence). The CDR3 is made up of 18 amino acids. V was cut by 3 bases and J by 4 bases, with 22 bases left in between. CDR3 residues: CASSIRSDSYEGNQPQHF. The CDR3 nucleotides are TGTGCCAGTAGTATCCGCTCCGACAGCTACGAAGGGAATCAGCCCCAGCATTTT.

The rearrangement uses TRBV6-5 and TRBJ1-1; D is undetermined. Germline lookup yields CDR1 MNHEY and CDR2 SVGAGI. CDR3 length equals 16 residues. Trimming removed 4 bases at V and 1 base at J, with 16 bases between. The CDR3 DNA is TGTGCCAGCAGTTCCCGGGTGGGGAGTAGGAACACTGAAGCTTTCTTT. Its protein product is CASSSRVGSRNTEAFF.

This chain joins TRBV5-1 and TRBJ2-3; 14 nucleotides match TRBD2. The junction had 4 bases not matched to a gene; V was cut back by 3 bases and J by 1 base. In germline, CDR1 is SGHRS, CDR2 YFSETQ. The CDR3 has 17 amino acids. CDR3 sequence reads: CASSSGTSGGGTDTQYF. DNA of the CDR3: TGCGCCAGCAGCTCAGGGACTAGCGGGGGAGGCACAGATACGCAGTATTTT. The variable domain in full, with the rest retrieved from reference TRBV5-1 and TRBJ2-3, is KAGVTQTPRYLIKTRGQQVTLSCSPISGHRSVSWYQQTPGQGLQFLFEYFSETQRNKGNFPGRFSGRQFSNSRSEMNVSTLELGDSALYLCASSSGTSGGGTDTQYFGPGTRLTVL.

The chain combines TRBV15 with TRBJ2-1; 7 nucleotides agree with TRBD1. Germline V lookup: CDR1 LNHNV, CDR2 YYDKDF (reference sequence). The V and J ends lost 0 bases and 3 bases, in that order; junction bases with no gene match: 5. The CDR3 loop spans 16 amino acids. CDR3 in DNA: TGTGCCACCAGCAGAGATATGGCAGGGGGCTACAATGAGCAGTTCTTC. Protein product: CATSRDMAGGYNEQFF.

This chain uses TRBV5-1 with TRBJ1-6; 10 bases match TRBD1. The CDR3 is 17 amino acids. J gave up 14 bases and V 4 bases, and 18 bases lay outside the gene matches. The germline V gene encodes CDR1 SGHRS and CDR2 YFSETQ. Here the CDR3 reads CASSAKQRTGGGPSLHF. The CDR3 coding sequence is TGCGCCAGCAGCGCCAAACAACGGACAGGGGGAGGACCCTCCCTCCACTTT.

This CDR3 reads CASSSLAGAEDTQYF. CDR3 nucleotide sequence: TGCGCCAGCAGCTCACTAGCGGGAGCCGAAGATACGCAGTATTTT. This chain connects TRBV5-1 to TRBJ2-3, with 11 nucleotides matching TRBD2. The germline CDR1 and CDR2 sequences are SGHRS and YFSETQ. The CDR3 runs 15 residues. V was clipped by 3 bases and J by 5 bases; unmatched bases: 5.

The chain uses TRBV30 and TRBJ1-5; no reliable D call. CDR1 is GTSNPN and CDR2 is SVGIG in the germline V gene (reference sequence). Trimming stripped 2 bases from V and 6 bases from J, with 11 bases between. The CDR3 contains 13 residues. The CDR3 DNA is TGTGCCTGGAGTCCCAAAGGCGGTCAGCCCCAGCATTTT. As protein: CAWSPKGGQPQHF.

The rearrangement uses TRBV3-1 (or the pseudogene TRBV3-2) and TRBJ2-1; no definite D call. Germline loops: CDR1 LGHDT, CDR2 YNNKEL (reference sequence). This CDR3 spans 17 amino acids. Trimming shortened V by 0 bases and J by 4 bases, and 16 bases separated the two germline ends. The CDR3 is CASSQETSGRSYNEQFF. In DNA, the CDR3 is TGTGCCAGCAGCCAAGAAACCTCCGGCAGGTCGTACAATGAGCAGTTCTTC.

This clone occurred once. The rearrangement joins TRBV24-1 to TRBJ2-1; 8 bases align to TRBD1. The trim removed 3 bases at V and 5 bases at J, leaving 5 bases unmatched. The germline CDR1 and CDR2 sequences are KGHDR and SFDVKD. There are 15 residues in the CDR3. The DNA for the CDR3 is TGTGCCACCAGTGATCGGACAGGGTTCGACAATGAGCAGTTCTTC. It specifies CATSDRTGFDNEQFF.

The chain combines TRBV12-3 or TRBV12-4 with TRBJ1-4, with 7 bases identical to TRBD1. The CDR3 length is 13 residues. Trimming cost V 3 bases and J 11 bases; bases outside gene matches: 6. CDR3 in DNA: TGTGCCAGCAGTTTCGGACAGGAGGAGAAACTGTTTTTT. It yields the protein CASSFGQEEKLFF.

The table lists this clone with a few counts. V and J are TRBV20-1 and TRBJ1-1; weak D call: TRBD1 (5 bases). Per the germline V gene, CDR1 is DFQATT and CDR2 is SNEGSKA (reference sequence). V shed 7 bases and J shed 6 bases, with 12 bases lying between them. This CDR3 region has 11 residues. This chain's CDR3 is CSVPRVPEAFF. The CDR3 DNA is TGCAGTGTGCCCAGGGTCCCTGAAGCTTTCTTT.

This clone was seen only once. This chain uses TRBV12-5 with TRBJ2-1; 11 positions match TRBD2. The CDR3 is 22 amino acids. The germline gives CDR1 LGHNT, CDR2 FRNRAP. V lost 0 bases and J lost 7; bases outside the gene matches: 23. The CDR3 DNA reads as TGTGCTAGTGGTTTGGTCCTTGGGGCGTCGGTAGCGGGAGGGCCATTAATAAATGAGCAGTTCTTC. It codes for CASGLVLGASVAGGPLINEQFF.

This chain joins TRBV6-1 and TRBJ1-3, with D unclear. Germline CDR1 MNHNS, CDR2 SASEGT. This CDR3 is 17 amino acids long. Trimming pared 0 bases from V and 0 bases from J, leaving 12 bases between. CDR3 DNA sequence: TGTGCCAGCAGTGAAGCATTCTCTAGCCTCTCTGGAAACACCATATATTTT. Its translation: CASSEAFSSLSGNTIYF.

The chain combines TRBV5-1 with TRBJ2-3, with TRBD1 matching 7 bases. The CDR3 is made up of 14 amino acids. The V segment lost 4 bases and the J segment 4 bases; nucleotides outside the gene matches: 6. The germline gives CDR1 SGHRS, CDR2 YFSETQ. The CDR3 DNA sequence: TGCGCCAGCAGCAGAGGACAGGCCTCAGATACGCAGTATTTT. It translates to CASSRGQASDTQYF. The variable domain in full, completed from reference TRBV5-1 and TRBJ2-3, reads KAGVTQTPRYLIKTRGQQVTLSCSPISGHRSVSWYQQTPGQGLQFLFEYFSETQRNKGNFPGRFSGRQFSNSRSEMNVSTLELGDSALYLCASSRGQASDTQYFGPGTRLTVL.

The chain recombines TRBV12-3 or TRBV12-4 with TRBJ1-6, with no clear D. The CDR3 sequence is 11 residues long. Trimming left V 8 bases short and J 10 bases short, with 9 bases between. As DNA, the CDR3 is TGTGCCAGCCGAGGCGTATCACCCCTCCACTTT. Translation: CASRGVSPLHF.

This sequence joins TRBV27 and TRBJ1-2; D uncertain. Trimming removed 0 bases from V and 4 bases from J, with 12 bases in between. The length of the CDR3 is 15 residues. CDR1 and CDR2 from the germline V gene are MNHEY and SMNVEV (reference sequence). For the CDR3, the DNA is TGTGCCAGCAGTTTATCCCTCCGGGATGTCTATGGCTACACCTTC. As protein: CASSLSLRDVYGYTF.

The V gene is TRBV30, the J gene TRBJ2-7, with 10 bases fitting TRBD2. The CDR3 is 16 residues long. Germline CDR1 GTSNPN, CDR2 SVGIG (reference sequence). The J segment lost 2 bases and the V segment lost 0 bases, leaving 7 bases of the junction unmatched. In DNA form, the CDR3 reads TGTGCCTGGAGTGTGCCTAGCGGGAGTAGAACCTACGAGCAGTACTTC. Its translation is CAWSVPSGSRTYEQYF.